The clone carrying this TCR beta chain was observed many times. Its antigen is not identified. The CDR3 extends over 16 amino acids. Germline CDR1 and CDR2: SGHRS and YFSETQ. V was shortened by 0 bases and J by 7 bases, with 17 bases between the two germline ends. This sample was taken from a study of molecular identifiers for immune sequencing clone quantification. Study-wide findings and caveats: The sizes of highly expanded clones could be underestimated when identical TCR molecules share a barcode.

TCRdb re-called the PCR reads with MiXCR, one entry per CDR3 protein. The sample consists of about 510,000 distinct CDR3 sequences, over 20% of them appearing once. Material: naive CD8+ T cells from blood, with Jurkat cell RNA spiked in. Subset given: FACS-sorted CD8+CD4-CCR7+CD45RA+ naive T cells. This TCR came from a human donor in good health. Some libraries in this study had Jurkat cell RNA spiked in. The chain employs TRBV5-1 and TRBJ2-4; TRBD1 is a possible D gene (5 bases). This CDR3 reads CASSLGVVRGINIQYF. The CDR3 DNA reads TGCGCCAGCAGCTTGGGCGTCGTAAGGGGCATCAACATTCAGTACTTC.